One and the same sample provided the 14 T cell receptor beta chains below, sequenced in a study of blood T cell repertoires in COVID-19. TCRdb's copy holds only in-frame clones and misses some; the assay was immunoSEQ multiplex PCR. This table has about 200,000 clones, 80% appearing once. The sequencing input was peripheral blood. The receptor source for this set is a human donor in a cohort sampled during active COVID-19.

The CDR3 is CASSVGTGFTSSYEQYF. In nucleotides, the CDR3 is TGTGCCAGCAGCGTAGGGACAGGATTTACTAGCTCCTACGAGCAGTACTTC. This chain joins TRBV9 and TRBJ2-7, with 7 bases that match TRBD1. Germline CDR1 and CDR2: SGDLS and YYNGEE. The V segment lost 0 bases and the J segment 0 bases; nucleotides outside the gene matches: 9. CDR3 length equals 17 residues.

V and J are TRBV27 and TRBJ1-2; D not resolved. Trimming cost V 5 bases and J 0 bases, with 16 bases left between them. The V gene's germline CDR1 is MNHEY and CDR2 SMNVEV (reference sequence). The CDR3 covers 16 residues. The chain's CDR3 is CASSGVEGGSNYGYTF. The DNA for the CDR3 is TGTGCCAGCAGTGGGGTCGAGGGAGGATCTAACTATGGCTACACCTTC.

Turning to this clone: Its ends do not fully match the called genes, so a read error is possible. This chain links TRBV5-1 with TRBJ2-1; tentative D call: TRBD1 (6 bases). The V gene's germline CDR1 is SGHRS and CDR2 YFSETQ. CDR3 length equals 16 residues. CDR3 DNA: TGCGCCAGCAGCTTGGGGACAGTTAAAACCTACAATGAAAGGCTCTTC. Its translation: CASSLGTVKTYNERLF.

This clone was picked up a small number of times. The rearrangement joins TRBV20-1 to TRBJ1-1; D is ambiguous. The CDR3 runs to 13 residues. Trimming left V 3 bases short and J 1 base short, with 9 bases between. CDR1 is DFQATT and CDR2 is SNEGSKA in the germline V gene (reference sequence). For the CDR3, the DNA is TGCAGTGCTAGTAGCATACCGAACACTGAAGCTTTCTTT. Protein: CSASSIPNTEAFF.

The J gene is TRBJ1-1, the V gene TRBV12-5; maybe TRBD1 (6 bases). This CDR3 contains 17 residues. Between the trimmed V and J ends, which lost 3 bases and 4 bases, there was a span of 21 bases. The germline V gene has CDR1 LGHNT and CDR2 FRNRAP. CDR3: CASGFAVTYRESTEAFF. CDR3 DNA sequence: TGTGCTAGTGGTTTTGCGGTTACATACAGGGAGAGCACTGAAGCTTTCTTT. Full variable domain (missing parts from reference TRBV12-5 and TRBJ1-1): DARVTQTPRHKVTEMGQEVTMRCQPILGHNTVFWYRQTMMQGLELLAYFRNRAPLDDSGMPKDRFSAEMPDATLATLKIQPSEPRDSAVYFCASGFAVTYRESTEAFFGQGTRLTVV.

The V call is TRBV19, the J call TRBJ2-2; D perhaps matches TRBD2 (6 bases). CDR1 is LNHDA and CDR2 is SQIVND in the germline V gene (reference sequence). CDR3 length: 14 residues. Trimming stripped 6 bases from V and 3 bases from J, with 11 bases between. For the CDR3, the DNA is TGTGCCAGTAGAATCGGGAGAGACACCGGGGAGCTGTTTTTT. The encoded protein is CASRIGRDTGELFF.

The V gene is TRBV19, the J gene TRBJ2-2; 8 nucleotides align to TRBD2. Germline V lookup: CDR1 LNHDA, CDR2 SQIVND (reference sequence). The V segment lost 6 bases and the J segment 4 bases; nucleotides outside the gene matches: 10. This CDR3 contains 16 residues. The CDR3 loop reads CASRPAGEVGTGELFF. CDR3 nucleotides: TGTGCCAGTAGACCAGCGGGGGAGGTGGGCACCGGGGAGCTGTTTTTT. Using reference TRBV19 and TRBJ2-2 for the parts outside the CDR3, the full variable domain is DGGITQSPKYLFRKEGQNVTLSCEQNLNHDAMYWYRQDPGQGLRLIYYSQIVNDFQKGDIAEGYSVSREKKESFPLTVTSAQKNPTAFYLCASRPAGEVGTGELFFGEGSRLTVL.

This chain links TRBV5-6 with TRBJ2-7; 9 bases are a match to TRBD2. J gave up 2 bases and V 5 bases, and 5 bases lay outside the gene matches. The CDR3 extends over 14 amino acids. CDR1 SGHDT and CDR2 YYEEEE come from the germline V gene. CDR3 DNA sequence: TGTGCCAGCAGTGCGACTAGCGGAACCTACGAGCAGTACTTC. This codes for CASSATSGTYEQYF. The variable domain in full, with the rest retrieved from reference TRBV5-6 and TRBJ2-7, is DAGVTQSPTHLIKTRGQQVTLRCSPKSGHDTVSWYQQALGQGPQFIFQYYEEEERQRGNFPDRFSGHQFPNYSSELNVNALLLGDSALYLCASSATSGTYEQYFGPGTRLTVT.

The rearrangement uses TRBV28 and TRBJ2-4; 7 positions agree with TRBD1. CDR1 is MDHEN and CDR2 is SYDVKM in the germline V gene. The junction had 5 bases not matched to a gene; V was cut back by 2 bases and J by 4 bases. This CDR3 has 15 amino acids. CDR3 region: CASSLIDRVKNIQYF. The CDR3 region has the DNA TGTGCCAGCAGTTTAATCGACAGGGTAAAAAACATTCAGTACTTC. Full variable domain (missing parts from reference TRBV28 and TRBJ2-4): DVKVTQSSRYLVKRTGEKVFLECVQDMDHENMFWYRQDPGLGLRLIYFSYDVKMKEKGDIPEGYSVSREKKERFSLILESASTNQTSMYLCASSLIDRVKNIQYFGAGTRLSVL.

The rearrangement joins TRBV28 to TRBJ2-3; TRBD2 aligns across 7 bases. Germline CDR1 MDHEN, CDR2 SYDVKM. Unmatched junction bases numbered 3, after V lost 3 bases and J lost 0 bases. The CDR3 runs to 15 residues. The CDR3 loop is CASSFSGLSTDTQYF. The CDR3 bases are TGTGCCAGCAGTTTCTCGGGACTAAGCACAGATACGCAGTATTTT.

The gene calls are TRBV7-2 and TRBJ1-3; possibly TRBD1 for D (6 bases). Germline V gives CDR1 SGHTA, CDR2 FQGNSA. V was trimmed by 5 bases and J by 0 bases, leaving 14 bases between them. The CDR3 runs 16 residues. In DNA form, the CDR3 reads TGTGCCAGCAGCCTGGGGCGGACAGTCTCTGGAAACACCATATATTTT. The encoded protein is CASSLGRTVSGNTIYF. Looking up the rest from reference TRBV7-2 and TRBJ1-3 gives the full variable domain: GAGVSQSPSNKVTEKGKDVELRCDPISGHTALYWYRQSLGQGLEFLIYFQGNSAPDKSGLPSDRFSAERTGGSVSTLTIQRTQQEDSAVYLCASSLGRTVSGNTIYFGEGSWLTVV.

The V gene is TRBV19, the J gene TRBJ1-2, with a tentative D call TRBD1 (5 bases). Trimming took 5 bases from V and 5 from J, leaving 15 bases between them. The CDR3 covers 14 residues. Germline-derived CDR1 and CDR2 are LNHDA and SQIVND (reference sequence). The CDR3 sequence: CASSPPAGMYGYTF. The CDR3, as DNA: TGTGCCAGTAGTCCTCCCGCAGGGATGTATGGCTACACCTTC.

This clone has more than one count but fewer than ten. The rearrangement joins TRBV4-1 to TRBJ1-3; tentative D call: TRBD1 (5 bases). The CDR3 length is 16 residues. The germline V gene has CDR1 MGHRA and CDR2 YSYEKL. Trimming took 0 bases from V and 0 from J, leaving 9 bases between them. The CDR3 DNA sequence: TGCGCCAGCAGCCAAGATCCGGGACTCTCTGGAAACACCATATATTTT. Translated, it gives CASSQDPGLSGNTIYF.

This clone occurred a few times. The V and J genes are TRBV9 and TRBJ2-7; D may be TRBD1 (6 bases). The CDR3 extends over 13 amino acids. The germline V and J ends were trimmed by 2 bases and 3 bases, with 9 bases remaining between them. Germline lookup yields CDR1 SGDLS and CDR2 YYNGEE. CDR3 sequence (DNA): TGTGCCAGCAGCGTCGGGACATACTACGAGCAGTACTTC. It translates to CASSVGTYYEQYF.